These 2 T cell receptor beta chains were sequenced from one sample in a study of CD8 T cell repertoires and HIV-1 epitope variants (dated by TCRdb to 2018 to 2020). Preparation of the library involved the immunoSEQ multiplex PCR assay. The immuneACCESS repertoire file appears here via TCRdb, limited to in-frame rearrangements. These files lack a portion of the clones; in checked studies, under half of the deficit traces to unresolved V genes, and the cause of the others is not known. The sample table contains approximately 90,000 clones; only one count was recorded for just under 75% of them. Of the sample, around 24% falls within the top ten clones. Sequenced material: uncultured baseline CD8+ T cells from peripheral blood mononuclear cells (PBMCs). The receptors come from a male donor with HIV.

The V and J genes are TRBV6-7 and TRBJ2-2; D call uncertain. TRBV6-7 is given ORF status, its function remaining uncertain. The CDR3 runs 14 residues. Between the trimmed V and J ends, which lost 5 bases and 4 bases, there was a span of 11 bases. The CDR3 region has the DNA TGTGCCAGCAGTGGAAGACACTCCACCGGGGAGCTGTTTTTT. Residues: CASSGRHSTGELFF.

The rearrangement joins TRBV28 to TRBJ1-2; maybe TRBD1 (6 bases). Looked up from germline, CDR1 is MDHEN and CDR2 is SYDVKM. The CDR3 extends over 14 amino acids. Between the trimmed V and J ends, which lost 5 bases and 3 bases, there was a span of 13 bases. This chain's CDR3 is CASSPNRDDYGYTF. The CDR3 nucleotides read TGTGCCAGCAGTCCCAACAGGGATGACTATGGCTACACCTTC.